Following are 5 T cell receptor beta chains from one sample sequenced in a study of regulatory and conventional T cells in RAG deficiency. Only in-frame clones appear in the TCRdb table, and some are missing; sequencing was by immunoSEQ multiplex PCR. The table shows under 25,000 clones, with 80% to 90% occurring only once. Genomic DNA came from blood regulatory T cells gated CD4+ CD25-high CD127-low. The sample was also linked to a second study, of regulatory T cells. That source notes: The PCR used 52 TRBV and 13 TRBJ primers.

The sequencing sample was made of Tregs sorted from blood. These receptors came from a human donor in good health.

The chain carries TRBV6-6 and TRBJ2-2; 8 nucleotides match TRBD1. Unmatched junction bases numbered 8, after V lost 7 bases and J lost 4 bases. Germline V gives CDR1 MNHNY, CDR2 SVGAGI (reference sequence). The CDR3 is 15 residues long. The CDR3 is CASTQTGVITGELFF. CDR3 bases: TGTGCCAGCACCCAGACAGGGGTAATCACCGGGGAGCTGTTTTTT.

The chain carries TRBV6-5 and TRBJ2-7, with D hard to call. Between the trimmed V and J ends, which lost 10 bases and 6 bases, there was a span of 16 bases. CDR3 length equals 12 residues. CDR1 and CDR2 (germline): MNHEY, SVGAGI. The CDR3 region has the DNA TGTGCCACCGAGAGGCCCACTGGCGAGCAGTACTTC. It specifies CATERPTGEQYF.

This clone has only a few counts. CDR3 amino acids: CASSIRQGYGYTF. Written as DNA, the CDR3 is TGTGCCAGTAGTATAAGGCAGGGCTATGGCTACACCTTC. This chain joins TRBV19 and TRBJ1-2, with D maybe TRBD1 (5 bases). Germline assignment: CDR1 LNHDA and CDR2 SQIVND (reference sequence). This CDR3 region has 13 residues. V lost 2 bases and J lost 4, with 8 bases in between.

This chain uses TRBV6-4 with TRBJ1-5; the D is unclear. Germline V gives CDR1 MRHNA, CDR2 SNTAGT. The V gene lost 5 bases and the J gene lost 1 base, with 21 bases spanning the gap. The CDR3 totals 18 residues. In DNA form, the CDR3 reads TGTGCCAGCAGTACCTATCCGGGCCGCGCTTCAAGCAATCAGCCCCAGCATTTT. The encoded protein is CASSTYPGRASSNQPQHF.

The chain employs TRBV2 and TRBJ1-1; a weak D match, TRBD1 (6 bases). The CDR3 loop spans 14 amino acids. Trimming cost V 6 bases and J 5 bases, with 16 bases left between them. Germline V CDR1 and CDR2: SNHLY, FYNNEI. CDR3: CASSQGGARTEAFF. The CDR3 DNA sequence: TGTGCCAGCAGCCAAGGGGGGGCTCGAACTGAAGCTTTCTTT. Drawing the rest from reference TRBV2 and TRBJ1-1, the complete variable domain is EPEVTQTPSHQVTQMGQEVILRCVPISNHLYFYWYRQILGQKVEFLVSFYNNEISEKSEIFDDQFSVERPDGSNFTLKIRSTKLEDSAMYFCASSQGGARTEAFFGQGTRLTVV.